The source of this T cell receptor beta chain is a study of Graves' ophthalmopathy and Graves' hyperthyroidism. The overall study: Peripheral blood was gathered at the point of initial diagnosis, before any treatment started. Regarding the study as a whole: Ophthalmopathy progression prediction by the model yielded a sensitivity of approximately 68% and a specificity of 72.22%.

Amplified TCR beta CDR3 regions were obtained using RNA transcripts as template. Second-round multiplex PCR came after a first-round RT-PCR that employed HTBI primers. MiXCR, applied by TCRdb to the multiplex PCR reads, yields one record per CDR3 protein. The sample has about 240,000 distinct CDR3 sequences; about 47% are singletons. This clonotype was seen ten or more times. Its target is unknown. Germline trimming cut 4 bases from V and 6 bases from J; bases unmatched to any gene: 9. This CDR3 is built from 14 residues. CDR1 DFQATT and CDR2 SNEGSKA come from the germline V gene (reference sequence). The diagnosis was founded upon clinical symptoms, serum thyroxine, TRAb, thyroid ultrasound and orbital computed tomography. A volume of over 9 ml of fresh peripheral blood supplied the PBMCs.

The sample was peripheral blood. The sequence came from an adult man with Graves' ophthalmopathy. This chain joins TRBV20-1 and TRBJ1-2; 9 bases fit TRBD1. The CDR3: CSAIPYRGRDGYTF. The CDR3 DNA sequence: TGCAGTGCTATCCCCTACAGGGGGCGTGATGGCTACACCTTC.